This entry is about one T cell receptor (beta chain). The data were taken from a study of blood T cell repertoires in COVID-19. Turning to the study itself: The cDNA or gDNA used as material had been derived from T cells, B-cell-depleted T cells, or PBMCs.

Original handling: Amplified reference gene primers provided the basis for estimating nucleated cell counts. Profiling relied on immunoSEQ multiplex PCR, and the TCRdb table lists in-frame clones only, not all of them. V and J calls plus clone size are reproduced from that table; the DNA served to infer D and trimming. The sample has about 150,000 clones; roughly 80% are singletons. The receptor was isolated from a woman at least 80 years old with acute or convalescent COVID-19. The sample taken for sequencing was peripheral blood.

This chain's CDR3 is CATRQGGFADTQYF. The CDR3 nucleotides are TGTGCCACACGACAGGGTGGGTTCGCAGATACGCAGTATTTT. V gene TRBV10-3 combines with J gene TRBJ2-3; 7 bases are a match to TRBD1. Germline assignment: CDR1 ENHRY and CDR2 SYGVKD. V shed 10 bases, J shed 4 bases, and the junction held 11 bases outside the gene matches. This CDR3 contains 14 residues.